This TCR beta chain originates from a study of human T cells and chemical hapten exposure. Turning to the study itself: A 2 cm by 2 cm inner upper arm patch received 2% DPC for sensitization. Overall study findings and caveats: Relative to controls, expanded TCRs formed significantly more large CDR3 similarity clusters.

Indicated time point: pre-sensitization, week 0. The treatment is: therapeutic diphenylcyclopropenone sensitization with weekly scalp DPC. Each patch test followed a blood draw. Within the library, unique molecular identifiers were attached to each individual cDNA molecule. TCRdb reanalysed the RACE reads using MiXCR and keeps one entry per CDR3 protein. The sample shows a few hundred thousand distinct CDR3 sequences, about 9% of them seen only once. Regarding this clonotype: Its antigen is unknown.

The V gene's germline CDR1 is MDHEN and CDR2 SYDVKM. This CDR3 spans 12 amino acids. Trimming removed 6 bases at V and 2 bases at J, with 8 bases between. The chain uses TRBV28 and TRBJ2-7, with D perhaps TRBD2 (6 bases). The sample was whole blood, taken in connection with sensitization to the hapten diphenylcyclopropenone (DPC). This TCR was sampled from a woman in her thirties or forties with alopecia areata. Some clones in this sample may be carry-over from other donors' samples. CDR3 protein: CASSGSAYEQYF. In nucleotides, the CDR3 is TGTGCCAGCAGCGGGAGTGCCTACGAGCAGTACTTC. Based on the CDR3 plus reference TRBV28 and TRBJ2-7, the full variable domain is DVKVTQSSRYLVKRTGEKVFLECVQDMDHENMFWYRQDPGLGLRLIYFSYDVKMKEKGDIPEGYSVSREKKERFSLILESASTNQTSMYLCASSGSAYEQYFGPGTRLTVT.